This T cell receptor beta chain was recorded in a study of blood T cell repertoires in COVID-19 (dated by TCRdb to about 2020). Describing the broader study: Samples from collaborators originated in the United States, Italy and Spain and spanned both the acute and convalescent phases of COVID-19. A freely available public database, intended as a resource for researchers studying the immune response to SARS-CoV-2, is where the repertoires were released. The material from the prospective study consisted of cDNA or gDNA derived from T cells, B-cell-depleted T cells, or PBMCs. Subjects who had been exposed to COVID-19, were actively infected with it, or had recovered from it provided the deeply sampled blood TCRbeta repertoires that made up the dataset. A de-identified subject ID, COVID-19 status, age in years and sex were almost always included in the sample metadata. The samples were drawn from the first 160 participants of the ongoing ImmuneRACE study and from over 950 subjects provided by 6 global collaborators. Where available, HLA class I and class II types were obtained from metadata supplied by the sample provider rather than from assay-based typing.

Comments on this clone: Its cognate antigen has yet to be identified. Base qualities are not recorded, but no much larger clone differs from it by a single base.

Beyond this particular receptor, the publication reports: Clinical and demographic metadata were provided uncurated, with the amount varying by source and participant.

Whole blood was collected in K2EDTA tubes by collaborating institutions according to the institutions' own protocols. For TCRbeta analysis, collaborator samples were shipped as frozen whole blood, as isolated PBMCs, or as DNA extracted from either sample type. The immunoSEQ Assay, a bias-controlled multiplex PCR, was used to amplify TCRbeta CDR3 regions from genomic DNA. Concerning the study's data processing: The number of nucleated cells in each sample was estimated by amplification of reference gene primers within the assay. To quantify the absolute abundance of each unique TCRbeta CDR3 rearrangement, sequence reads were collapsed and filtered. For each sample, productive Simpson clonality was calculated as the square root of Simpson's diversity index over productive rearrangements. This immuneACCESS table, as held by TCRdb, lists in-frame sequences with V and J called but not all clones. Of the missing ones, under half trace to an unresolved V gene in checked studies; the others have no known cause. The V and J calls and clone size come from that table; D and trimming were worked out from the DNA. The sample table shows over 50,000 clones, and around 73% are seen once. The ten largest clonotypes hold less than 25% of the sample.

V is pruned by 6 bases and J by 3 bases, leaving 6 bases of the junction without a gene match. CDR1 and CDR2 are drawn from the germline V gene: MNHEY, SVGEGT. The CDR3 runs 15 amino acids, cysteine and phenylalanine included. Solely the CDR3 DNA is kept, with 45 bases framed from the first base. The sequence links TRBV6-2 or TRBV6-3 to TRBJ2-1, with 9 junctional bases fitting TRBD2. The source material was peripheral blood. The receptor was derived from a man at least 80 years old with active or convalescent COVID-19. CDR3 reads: CASSKAGGFYNEQFF. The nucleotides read TGTGCCAGCAGCAAAGCGGGAGGCTTCTACAATGAGCAGTTCTTC.